These 10 T cell receptor beta chains were sequenced from one sample in a study of control samples from healthy donors and cancer patients. The method was immunoSEQ multiplex PCR; TCRdb's version includes in-frame clones alone and lacks a portion of them. In the table there are roughly 100,000 clones, about 91% of which are singletons. Sequenced: blood. Receptor source: a young woman in good health.

The sample holds one count of this clone. The sample contains more than one DNA sequence encoding this CDR3. CDR3 nucleotides: TGTGCCAGCAGCGCCGAGGGGCGGGGGGGGGAGACCCAGTACTTC. It encodes CASSAEGRGGETQYF. The genes are TRBV2 and TRBJ2-5; 9 bases agree with TRBD2. V lost 6 bases and J lost 5; bases outside the gene matches: 10. Germline V gene data show CDR1 as SNHLY and CDR2 as FYNNEI. The CDR3 extends over 15 amino acids.

This chain uses TRBV12-3 or TRBV12-4 with TRBJ2-7, with D possibly being TRBD1 (6 bases). CDR3 length: 13 residues. The V end was cut by 6 bases, the J end by 1 base, with 10 bases between. In nucleotides, the CDR3 is TGTGCCAGCAGCACCACAGGGTCCTACGAGCAGTACTTC. Protein product: CASSTTGSYEQYF.

The chain is built from TRBV28 and TRBJ2-3; no definite D call. V lost 5 bases to trimming and J lost 7 bases, with 13 bases between them. The CDR3 is 13 residues long. Germline V CDR1 and CDR2: MDHEN, SYDVKM. The DNA for the CDR3 is TGTGCCAGCAGTCCGTCCCCTCCACATACGCAGTATTTT. Protein product: CASSPSPPHTQYF.

The chain combines TRBV5-3 with TRBJ2-7, with 16 bases lining up with TRBD2. TRBV5-3 is noted as an ORF with a role that remains uncertain. Losses at the gene ends were 4 bases for V and 4 bases for J; bases not matched to a gene: 5. CDR3 size: 16 residues. The CDR3 here is CARSAGLAGGYYEQYF. The CDR3 DNA reads TGTGCCAGAAGCGCGGGACTAGCGGGAGGGTATTACGAGCAGTACTTC.

The V and J genes are TRBV5-1 and TRBJ2-2, with D possibly being TRBD2 (6 bases). V was clipped by 4 bases and J by 7 bases, with 14 bases between them. Germline V gene data show CDR1 as SGHRS and CDR2 as YFSETQ. CDR3 length: 14 amino acids. The CDR3, as DNA: TGCGCCAGCAGCGTGCGGGACTCATACGGGGAGCTGTTTTTT. Translating gives CASSVRDSYGELFF.

J is TRBJ2-2 and V is TRBV19; TRBD1 aligns across 8 bases. The germline CDR1 and CDR2 sequences are LNHDA and SQIVND (reference sequence). Trimming cost V 2 bases and J 3 bases; bases outside gene matches: 2. CDR3 size: 15 residues. CDR3 sequence: CASSIQGADTGELFF. CDR3 DNA sequence: TGTGCCAGTAGTATACAGGGGGCTGACACCGGGGAGCTGTTTTTT.

The rearrangement joins TRBV10-1 to TRBJ1-1; D gene uncertain. V dropped 2 bases and J dropped 6 bases, with 7 bases sitting between them. CDR3 length: 12 residues. CDR1 is WNHNN, CDR2 SYGVQD, per germline (reference sequence). CDR3 loop: CASSEGSAEAFF. The CDR3 DNA is TGCGCCAGCAGTGAGGGTTCCGCTGAAGCTTTCTTT.

The chain is built from TRBV5-1 and TRBJ2-7; TRBD2 matches at 9 bases. Unmatched junction bases numbered 5, after V lost 4 bases and J lost 3 bases. From germline, CDR1 is SGHRS and CDR2 YFSETQ. CDR3 size: 14 residues. The CDR3 bases are TGCGCCAGCAGCCCGTTTAGCGGGAGCTACGAGCAGTACTTC. Residues: CASSPFSGSYEQYF.

A few counts support this clone. V gene TRBV6-5 combines with J gene TRBJ2-5; D unclear. This CDR3 has 14 amino acids. V was clipped by 6 bases and J by 1 base, with 12 bases between them. Germline CDR1 and CDR2: MNHEY and SVGAGI. The chain's CDR3 is CASRGRTAQETQYF. CDR3 bases: TGTGCCAGCAGGGGTAGGACGGCCCAAGAGACCCAGTACTTC.

The chain combines TRBV4-1 with TRBJ1-3; D is possibly TRBD1 (6 bases). The CDR3 runs 19 residues. Trimming took off 0 bases at V and 0 bases at J, with 18 bases between the two ends. Germline loops: CDR1 MGHRA, CDR2 YSYEKL. CDR3: CASSQDRAGHISSGNTIYF. The CDR3, as DNA: TGCGCCAGCAGCCAAGATAGGGCGGGACATATAAGCTCTGGAAACACCATATATTTT.